What follows are 16 T cell receptor beta chains derived from one specimen sequenced in a study of OX40 agonist ivuxolimab in advanced cancers. Profiling relied on immunoSEQ multiplex PCR, and the TCRdb table lists in-frame clones only, not all of them. Here the sample spans 95,000 or so clones, 92% being singletons. Sequenced here: CD4+ or CD8+ T cells sorted from blood, sampled in a trial of the OX40 agonist ivuxolimab. The source of these receptors is an adult with an advanced solid tumor such as melanoma, head and neck, liver or kidney cancer.

The chain uses TRBV10-2 and TRBJ2-2; the D is unclear. V shed 4 bases and J shed 5 bases, with 5 bases lying between them. This CDR3 has 12 residues. Germline assignment: CDR1 WSHSY and CDR2 SAAADI. DNA for the CDR3: TGCGCCAGCAGTGCAACGACCGGGGAGCTGTTTTTT. Translated, it gives CASSATTGELFF.

This CDR3 reads CASSGTVSSGNTIYF. For the CDR3, the DNA is TGTGCCAGCAGTGGAACGGTTAGCTCTGGAAACACCATATATTTT. The chain joins TRBV6-5 to TRBJ1-3; D ambiguous. Germline V gene lookup returns CDR1 MNHEY and CDR2 SVGAGI. V was trimmed by 5 bases and J by 0 bases, leaving 11 bases between them. This CDR3 is 15 amino acids long.

This chain joins TRBV6-1 and TRBJ1-3; 7 positions agree with TRBD1. The CDR3 consists of 15 residues. Per germline, CDR1 MNHNS and CDR2 SASEGT. The trim removed 4 bases at V and 0 bases at J, leaving 3 bases unmatched. The CDR3: CASSVGQFSGNTIYF. In DNA form, the CDR3 reads TGTGCCAGCAGTGTGGGACAGTTCTCTGGAAACACCATATATTTT.

The chain employs TRBV7-2 and TRBJ2-1, with D perhaps matching TRBD1 (5 bases). Germline CDR1 SGHTA, CDR2 FQGNSA. The CDR3 extends over 13 amino acids. The V and J ends lost 2 bases and 8 bases respectively, with 10 bases between them. The CDR3 nucleotides are TGTGCCAGCAGCTTAAGGGGTGGGGATGAGCAGTTCTTC. Its protein is CASSLRGGDEQFF.

The V gene is TRBV11-1, the J gene TRBJ2-7, with D uncertain. Germline CDR1 SGHAT, CDR2 FQDESV (reference sequence). This CDR3 region has 12 residues. V lost 5 bases and J lost 1, with 6 bases in between. The CDR3 nucleotides read TGTGCCAGCAGCCCACAGTCCTACGAGCAGTACTTC. It is translated as CASSPQSYEQYF.

The chain links TRBV6-1 to TRBJ2-7; a weak D match, TRBD2 (5 bases). The CDR3 extends over 14 amino acids. Germline values: CDR1 MNHNS, CDR2 SASEGT. Trimming pared 6 bases from V and 0 bases from J, leaving 12 bases between. CDR3 in amino acids: CASRPPRGSYEQYF. The CDR3 bases are TGTGCCAGCAGGCCGCCCCGGGGCTCCTACGAGCAGTACTTC.

This clone is a singleton in its sample. The V call is TRBV20-1, the J call TRBJ2-3; 7 positions agree with TRBD2. Germline lookup yields CDR1 DFQATT and CDR2 SNEGSKA (reference sequence). The length of the CDR3 is 10 residues. With 6 bases clipped from V and 6 bases from J, the junction kept 0 bases outside the gene matches. The CDR3 spells CSAGGDTQYF. As DNA, the CDR3 is TGCAGTGCCGGGGGGGATACGCAGTATTTT.

This clone occurred a few times. The chain couples TRBV18 to TRBJ2-7; D remains unclear. The CDR3 contains 12 residues. Between the trimmed V and J ends, which lost 4 bases and 0 bases, there was a span of 4 bases. The germline V gene encodes CDR1 KGHSH and CDR2 LQKENI. The CDR3 DNA reads TGTGCCAGCTCACGAGACTCCTACGAGCAGTACTTC. This translates into CASSRDSYEQYF.

The V gene is TRBV7-9, the J gene TRBJ1-1; D gene unclear. The CDR3 is made up of 13 amino acids. Per germline, CDR1 SEHNR and CDR2 FQNEAQ (reference sequence). V lost 2 bases to trimming and J lost 0 bases, with 4 bases between them. CDR3 protein: CASSLQMNTEAFF. The CDR3, as DNA: TGTGCCAGCAGCTTACAGATGAACACTGAAGCTTTCTTT.

CDR3 sequence (DNA): TGTGCCAGCAGTCGAGTTGGCAACTATGGCTACACCTTC. Translated: CASSRVGNYGYTF. The rearrangement links TRBV6-1 to TRBJ1-2; D not resolved. Germline V lookup: CDR1 MNHNS, CDR2 SASEGT. The CDR3 extends over 13 amino acids. V was cut by 5 bases and J by 2 bases, with 9 bases left in between.

This chain joins TRBV10-1 and TRBJ2-5; a possible D gene is TRBD2 (6 bases). The V end lost 6 bases, the J end lost 4 bases, and 12 bases lay between the germline ends. The germline V gene encodes CDR1 WNHNN and CDR2 SYGVQD (reference sequence). The CDR3 has 13 residues. CDR3 sequence: CASSGGRGETQYF. CDR3 sequence (DNA): TGCGCCAGCAGCGGGGGACGGGGAGAGACCCAGTACTTC.

The sample holds one count of this clone. J is TRBJ2-3 and V is TRBV7-6; 8 bases align to TRBD2. Germline V gene data show CDR1 as SGHVS and CDR2 as FNYEAQ. J gave up 4 bases and V 1 base, and 7 bases lay outside the gene matches. CDR3 length: 16 residues. The CDR3 protein is CASSLGSGGAPDTQYF. The CDR3 DNA sequence: TGTGCCAGCAGCTTAGGTTCCGGGGGGGCCCCAGATACGCAGTATTTT.

This clone has just one count. The J gene is TRBJ1-4, the V gene TRBV30; 9 bases are shared with TRBD1. Germline CDR1 is GTSNPN and CDR2 is SVGIG (reference sequence). The J segment lost 7 bases and the V segment lost 5 bases, leaving 8 bases of the junction unmatched. The CDR3 has 14 residues. The CDR3, as DNA: TGTGCCTGGTCACAGGGGGCAGGTAGTGAAAAACTGTTTTTT. Translation gives CAWSQGAGSEKLFF.

The chain couples TRBV11-3 to TRBJ2-5, with no clear D. Per the germline V gene, CDR1 is SGHNT and CDR2 is YENEEA. The CDR3 covers 14 residues. V was shortened by 11 bases and J by 5 bases, with 21 bases between the two germline ends. The CDR3 loop reads CALSLASDWETQYF. CDR3 DNA: TGTGCCCTCTCCCTGGCCTCTGACTGGGAGACCCAGTACTTC.

The CDR3 sequence is CASSVGELAGRYEQYF. In nucleotides, the CDR3 is TGTGCCAGCAGCGTAGGAGAACTAGCGGGAAGGTACGAGCAGTACTTC. The J gene is TRBJ2-7, the V gene TRBV9, with 10 bases lining up with TRBD2. This CDR3 is built from 16 residues. Germline CDR1 SGDLS, CDR2 YYNGEE. Trimming at V came to 0 bases and at J to 4 bases, leaving 7 bases not matched to a gene.

This chain links TRBV29-1 with TRBJ2-7; the D call may be TRBD1 or TRBD2 (5 bases each). CDR3 length equals 13 residues. CDR1 and CDR2 from the germline V gene are SQVTM and ANQGSEA. V was pared by 4 bases and J by 0 bases, with 10 bases between. The CDR3 DNA sequence: TGCAGCGTTGGGGGGACCTTCTCCTACGAGCAGTACTTC. Translation: CSVGGTFSYEQYF.